This is a list of T cell receptor beta chains from one sample in a study of T cell responses to AZD1222 COVID-19 vaccine. Sequencing was performed with immunoSEQ multiplex PCR; in TCRdb, only in-frame clones are kept and a portion is missing. The table lists about 140,000 clones, around 91% of them singletons. Sequenced material: peripheral blood, taken on day 0 of AZD1222 vaccination. The origin of the receptors is an adult in good health. Both conserved end residues are part of each CDR3. D genes are given only for firm matches. Clone size is given for some rows only: seen once, a few or many times, or a class if the clone is expanded.

V	D	size	J	CDR3	DNA
TRBV12-3/TRBV12-4	NA	NA	TRBJ1-2	CASSFLPNYGYTF	TGTGCCAGCAGTTTTTTGCCTAACTATGGCTACACCTTC
TRBV11-3	TRBD2	NA	TRBJ2-1	CASSLSGRAIYNEQFF	TGTGCCAGCAGCCTCAGCGGGAGGGCCATATACAATGAGCAGTTCTTC
TRBV24-1	NA	NA	TRBJ1-2	CATSDWVRDMRGNNYGYTF	TGTGCCACCAGTGATTGGGTCCGGGACATGAGAGGGAATAACTATGGCTACACCTTC
TRBV7-2	TRBD1	NA	TRBJ1-2	CASSFGDRAYGYTF	TGTGCCAGCAGCTTCGGGGACAGGGCCTATGGCTACACCTTC
TRBV5-1	NA	NA	TRBJ1-3	CASSLDGPGGNTIYF	TGCGCCAGCAGCTTGGACGGGCCGGGTGGAAACACCATATATTTT
TRBV28	NA	NA	TRBJ1-2	CASSLIGGTNYGYTF	TGTGCCAGCAGTTTAATTGGGGGCACTAACTATGGCTACACCTTC
TRBV9	NA	NA	TRBJ2-3	CASSVGVATDTQYF	TGTGCCAGCAGCGTAGGTGTAGCGACAGATACGCAGTATTTT
TRBV7-8	TRBD2	NA	TRBJ2-7	CASKEAGGSYEQYF	TGTGCCAGCAAGGAAGCGGGGGGTTCCTACGAGCAGTACTTC
TRBV5-1	TRBD1	NA	TRBJ2-5	CASSEQGAQETQYF	TGCGCCAGCAGCGAACAGGGGGCGCAGGAGACCCAGTACTTC
TRBV14	NA	NA	TRBJ1-1	CASSANREPPEAFF	TGTGCCAGCAGCGCCAACAGGGAGCCTCCTGAAGCTTTCTTT
TRBV5-4	NA	NA	TRBJ2-7	CASTTGLGNYEQYF	TGTGCCAGCACAACAGGGTTGGGGAACTACGAGCAGTACTTC
TRBV10-2	NA	NA	TRBJ2-4	CASSATGPQETLQNIQYF	TGCGCCAGCAGTGCTACGGGACCCCAGGAAACCCTCCAAAACATTCAGTACTTC
TRBV18	NA	NA	TRBJ2-3	CASSQAMTEADTQYF	TGTGCCAGCTCCCAGGCCATGACGGAGGCAGATACGCAGTATTTT
TRBV6-5	TRBD2	once	TRBJ2-1	CASRGTSGNYNEQFF	TGTGCCAGCCGCGGGACTAGCGGAAACTACAATGAGCAGTTCTTC
TRBV29-1	NA	NA	TRBJ1-2	CSVNTRGGAEGYTF	TGCAGCGTCAATACCAGAGGGGGGGCGGAGGGCTACACCTTC
TRBV11-3	NA	NA	TRBJ1-1	CASSLTRNTEAFF	TGTGCCAGCAGCTTAACACGGAACACTGAAGCTTTCTTT
TRBV29-1	NA	NA	TRBJ2-7	CSVEVAGREQYF	TGCAGCGTTGAAGTCGCAGGGCGCGAGCAGTACTTC
TRBV15	NA	NA	TRBJ1-2	CATSRAGLSLGYTF	TGTGCCACCAGCAGAGCTGGACTGTCCTTGGGCTACACCTTC
TRBV30	NA	NA	TRBJ2-1	CAWSGVDNEQFF	TGTGCCTGGAGTGGAGTGGACAATGAGCAGTTCTTC
TRBV27	TRBD2	NA	TRBJ2-7	CASSFMAGHREGPYEQYF	TGTGCCAGCAGTTTTATGGCCGGACACCGGGAGGGGCCTTACGAGCAGTACTTC
TRBV5-6	TRBD1	NA	TRBJ1-3	CASSLGPSGTVSGNTIYF	TGTGCCAGCAGCTTGGGTCCCTCCGGGACAGTCTCTGGAAACACCATATATTTT
TRBV7-9	TRBD1	NA	TRBJ1-4	CASSRDRQNEKLFF	TGTGCCAGCAGCAGGGACAGACAAAATGAAAAACTGTTTTTT
TRBV2	NA	NA	TRBJ1-4	CASSETGTGNEKLFF	TGTGCCAGCAGTGAAACAGGGACCGGGAATGAAAAACTGTTTTTT
TRBV2	NA	NA	TRBJ2-3	CASKVEGLGRDTQYF	TGTGCCAGCAAGGTGGAGGGTCTGGGGCGAGATACGCAGTATTTT
TRBV29-1	NA	NA	TRBJ2-7	CSAVRGHSSYEQYF	TGCAGCGCCGTCCGGGGACATAGCTCCTACGAGCAGTACTTC
TRBV5-8	NA	NA	TRBJ1-1	CASSLNRNTEAFF	TGTGCCAGCAGCTTGAACAGGAACACTGAAGCTTTCTTT
TRBV19	TRBD2	NA	TRBJ2-3	CASSPLAGADTQYF	TGTGCCAGTAGTCCTTTAGCGGGAGCAGATACGCAGTATTTT
TRBV6-4	NA	NA	TRBJ1-1	CASSTILNTEAFF	TGTGCCAGCAGTACAATTTTGAACACTGAAGCTTTCTTT
TRBV7-8	NA	NA	TRBJ1-5	CASSLTMDSNQPQHF	TGTGCCAGCAGCCTGACCATGGATAGCAATCAGCCCCAGCATTTT
TRBV5-1	NA	NA	TRBJ1-1	CASSLGGNEAFF	TGCGCCAGCAGCTTGGGTGGGAATGAAGCTTTCTTT
TRBV18	NA	once	TRBJ1-1	CASSPGGTGNTEAFF	TGTGCCAGCTCACCGGGTGGTACAGGGAACACTGAAGCTTTCTTT
TRBV9	NA	NA	TRBJ1-4	CASSVGGRSNEKLFF	TGTGCCAGCAGCGTAGGGGGCAGGAGTAATGAAAAACTGTTTTTT
TRBV6-1	NA	NA	TRBJ1-1	CASSEGAFREMNTEAFF	TGTGCCAGCAGTGAAGGGGCTTTTAGAGAAATGAACACTGAAGCTTTCTTT
TRBV27	TRBD2	NA	TRBJ2-1	CASSSRTSGKYEQFF	TGTGCCAGCAGCTCTAGGACTAGCGGGAAGTATGAGCAGTTCTTC
TRBV7-8	NA	NA	TRBJ2-7	CASSLELSLQQYF	TGTGCCAGCAGCTTAGAGCTGAGCCTGCAGCAGTACTTC
TRBV19	TRBD1	NA	TRBJ2-7	CASSIGTGRYEQYF	TGTGCCAGTAGTATCGGGACAGGGCGGTACGAGCAGTACTTC
TRBV18	NA	NA	TRBJ1-3	CASSRQVDSGNTIYF	TGTGCCAGCTCTAGACAGGTCGACTCTGGAAACACCATATATTTT
TRBV2	TRBD1	NA	TRBJ1-6	CASRATGGGNSPLHF	TGTGCCAGCAGGGCTACAGGGGGCGGGAATTCACCCCTCCACTTT
TRBV28	NA	NA	TRBJ1-1	CASKTHVNTEAFF	TGTGCCAGTAAGACACACGTGAACACTGAAGCTTTCTTT
TRBV10-3	NA	NA	TRBJ1-3	CAISGGTAGNTIYF	TGTGCCATCAGTGGTGGGACCGCTGGAAACACCATATATTTT
TRBV3-1/TRBV3-2	TRBD2	NA	TRBJ2-5	CASSQWSTPSGGTGAQYF	TGTGCCAGCAGCCAATGGAGTACGCCTAGCGGGGGGACGGGGGCCCAGTACTTC
TRBV3-1/TRBV3-2	NA	NA	TRBJ1-2	CASSQGRARNGYTF	TGTGCCAGCAGCCAAGGGAGGGCGAGAAATGGCTACACCTTC
TRBV5-1	NA	NA	TRBJ2-2	CASSPTGVNTGELFF	TGCGCCAGCAGCCCGACAGGAGTGAACACCGGGGAGCTGTTTTTT
TRBV7-6	TRBD1	NA	TRBJ2-3	CASSSTGGYTDTQYF	TGTGCCAGCAGCTCCACAGGGGGATACACAGATACGCAGTATTTT
TRBV5-4	NA	NA	TRBJ1-6	CASSLRTDSPLHF	TGTGCCAGCAGCTTGAGGACAGATTCACCCCTCCACTTT
TRBV6-5	NA	once	TRBJ1-4	CASGRKGKLFF	TGTGCCAGCGGAAGAAAAGGAAAACTGTTTTTT
TRBV18	NA	NA	TRBJ2-1	CASLWGLEGAAHQFF	TGTGCCAGCCTCTGGGGGCTGGAGGGGGCGGCCCATCAGTTCTTC
TRBV14	NA	once	TRBJ2-2	CASSLPFRTNTGELFF	TGTGCCAGCAGCCTTCCGTTCAGGACGAACACCGGGGAGCTGTTTTTT